The rows below give T cell receptor beta chains drawn from one sample of a study of blood T cell repertoires in COVID-19. Repertoires were generated with immunoSEQ multiplex PCR, while TCRdb's copy carries only in-frame clones and drops some. The sample has about 220,000 clones, 80% to 90% seen once; the top ten hold about 14%. Sequencing was performed on PBMCs or T cells enriched from blood (not recorded which). Every receptor here comes from a woman aged 45-65 years with acute COVID-19. The CDR3 runs from the conserved cysteine through the conserved F or W. A D gene is named only where the DNA matches it firmly. Where a row states a size, it is once, few, many or the class of an expanded clone; other rows omit it.

>TRBD1|TRBV5-4|NA|TRBJ2-6
TGTGCCAGCAGCTTCAGGGGGCAAAGCTCTGGGGCCAACGTCCTGACTTTC
CASSFRGQSSGANVLTF
>NA|TRBV15|NA|TRBJ2-1
TGTGCCACCAGCAGAGCCCTGGCGGGCGCCTACAATGAGCAGTTCTTC
CATSRALAGAYNEQFF
>TRBD1|TRBV29-1|NA|TRBJ2-5
TGCAGCGGCGCGACAGGGGGGAAGACCCAGTACTTC
CSGATGGKTQYF
>NA|TRBV3-1/TRBV3-2|few|TRBJ2-7
TGTGCCAGCAGCCAAGATACAACAGGGATTCAATACGAGCAGTACTTC
CASSQDTTGIQYEQYF
>NA|TRBV28|NA|TRBJ1-4
TGTGCCAGCAGATACAGACAGGCTCCTAATGAAAAACTGTTTTTT
CASRYRQAPNEKLFF
>NA|TRBV19|NA|TRBJ2-5
TGTGCCAGTAGTATGGTGCAGGAAGAGACCCAGTACTTC
CASSMVQEETQYF
>NA|TRBV28|NA|TRBJ1-3
TGTGCCAGCAGTTTACTAAACACCATATATTTT
CASSLLNTIYF
>NA|TRBV11-1|NA|TRBJ2-3
TGTGCCAGCAGCCCTGACTCAGATACGCAGTATTTT
CASSPDSDTQYF
>TRBD2|TRBV28|NA|TRBJ2-3
TGTGCCAGCAGTCCCACCGGGACTAGCATACATACGCAGTATTTT
CASSPTGTSIHTQYF
>NA|TRBV7-6|NA|TRBJ1-4
TGTGCCAGCAGCTTCAACGCACAGGGCCTGAATGAAAAACTGTTTTTT
CASSFNAQGLNEKLFF
>TRBD2|TRBV11-2|NA|TRBJ2-5
TGTGCCAGCAGCAAACTAGCGGGTATTGAAGAGACCCAGTACTTC
CASSKLAGIEETQYF
>NA|TRBV5-4|once|TRBJ2-7
TGTGCCAGCAGCTCCCCCCCAGGGACACGACACTCCTACGAGCAGTACTTC
CASSSPPGTRHSYEQYF
>TRBD1|TRBV28|NA|TRBJ2-6
TGTGCCAGCATCCCAGGGGGCCGAATAAGCTCTGGGGCCAACGTCCTGACTTTC
CASIPGGRISSGANVLTF
>TRBD1|TRBV28|NA|TRBJ2-7
TGTGCCAGCAGTTTCTCGAAGACAGGGAGCTCCTACGAGCAGTACTTC
CASSFSKTGSSYEQYF
>NA|TRBV18|NA|TRBJ2-3
TGTGCCAGCTCACCATCTAGCACAGATACGCAGTATTTT
CASSPSSTDTQYF
>NA|TRBV2|once|TRBJ1-1
TGTGCCAGCAGTGAACCCCGTCGGGGGTTTAACACTGAAGCTTTCTTT
CASSEPRRGFNTEAFF
>TRBD2|TRBV3-1/TRBV3-2|few|TRBJ2-5
TGTGCCAGCAGGGGACTAGCGGTACAAGAGACCCAGTACTTC
CASRGLAVQETQYF
>TRBD2|TRBV4-1|NA|TRBJ2-5
TGCGCCAGCAGCCAAGATCCCGCCAGCGGGGTATCACGAAAGACCCAGTACTTC
CASSQDPASGVSRKTQYF
>TRBD1|TRBV6-4|NA|TRBJ1-3
TGTGCCAGCAGTGACTCAGGGGGCGTCTCTGGAAACACCATATATTTT
CASSDSGGVSGNTIYF
>NA|TRBV7-9|NA|TRBJ2-5
TGTGCCGTGGTAGTTAGTTCAGAGACCCAGTACTTC
CAVVVSSETQYF
>TRBD1|TRBV5-6|NA|TRBJ1-2
TGTGCCAGCAGCCAGAGGGACAGGGGGCTTATCTTATTTGGCTACACCTTC
CASSQRDRGLILFGYTF
>TRBD1|TRBV20-1|NA|TRBJ1-2
TGCAGTGCTAGTAGACAGGGGCAAGGTTCCAATGGCTACACCTTC
CSASRQGQGSNGYTF
>NA|TRBV7-8|few|TRBJ1-5
TGTGCCAGCAGCTCACAGGGTAATCAGCCCCAGCATTTT
CASSSQGNQPQHF
>NA|TRBV30|NA|TRBJ2-3
TGTGCCTGGAGTCCCCGCGGGGCGCAGTATTTT
CAWSPRGAQYF
>NA|TRBV30|NA|TRBJ2-7
TGTGCCTGGAGTTCTAGTTTTCGGGTTGGCGAGCAGTACTTC
CAWSSSFRVGEQYF
>NA|TRBV5-1|NA|TRBJ2-1
TGCGCCAGCAGCCCTGAACTAGCTCATGAGCAGTTCTTC
CASSPELAHEQFF
>TRBD1|TRBV19|NA|TRBJ2-2
TGTGCCTCCGCCCCGGGACAGCTAAACACCGGGGAGCTGTTTTTT
CASAPGQLNTGELFF
>TRBD2|TRBV6-4|NA|TRBJ2-2
TGTGCCAGCAGGGGGGTAGCGGGATCCGGGGAGCTGTTTTTT
CASRGVAGSGELFF
>NA|TRBV7-6|NA|TRBJ2-1
TGTGCCAGCAGCGAAAGCGGGTATGAGCAGTTCTTC
CASSESGYEQFF
>NA|TRBV6-5|NA|TRBJ2-1
TGTGCCAGCAGTTACTCGTCGCGCCCGGGGGATGAGCAGTTCTTC
CASSYSSRPGDEQFF
>NA|TRBV28|NA|TRBJ1-5
TGTGCCAGCAGTTTAGGGGGCGCGACTTATCAGCCCCAGCATTTT
CASSLGGATYQPQHF
>NA|TRBV19|NA|TRBJ2-7
TGTGCCAGTAGTATATCAGCGGGCTTAAAGTCCGACGAGCAGTACTTC
CASSISAGLKSDEQYF